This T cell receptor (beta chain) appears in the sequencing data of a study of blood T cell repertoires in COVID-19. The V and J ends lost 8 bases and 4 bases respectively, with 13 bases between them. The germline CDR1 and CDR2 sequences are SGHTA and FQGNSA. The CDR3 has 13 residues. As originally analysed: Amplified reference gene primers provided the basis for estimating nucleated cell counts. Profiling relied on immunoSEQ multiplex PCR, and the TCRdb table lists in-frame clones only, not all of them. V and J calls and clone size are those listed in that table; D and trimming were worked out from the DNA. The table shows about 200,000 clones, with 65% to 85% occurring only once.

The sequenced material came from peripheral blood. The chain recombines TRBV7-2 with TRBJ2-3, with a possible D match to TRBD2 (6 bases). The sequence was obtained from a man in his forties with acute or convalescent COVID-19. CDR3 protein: CASGRLGPDTQYF. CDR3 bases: TGTGCCAGCGGTAGACTAGGTCCAGATACGCAGTATTTT. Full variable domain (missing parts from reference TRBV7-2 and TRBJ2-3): GAGVSQSPSNKVTEKGKDVELRCDPISGHTALYWYRQSLGQGLEFLIYFQGNSAPDKSGLPSDRFSAERTGGSVSTLTIQRTQQEDSAVYLCASGRLGPDTQYFGPGTRLTVL.